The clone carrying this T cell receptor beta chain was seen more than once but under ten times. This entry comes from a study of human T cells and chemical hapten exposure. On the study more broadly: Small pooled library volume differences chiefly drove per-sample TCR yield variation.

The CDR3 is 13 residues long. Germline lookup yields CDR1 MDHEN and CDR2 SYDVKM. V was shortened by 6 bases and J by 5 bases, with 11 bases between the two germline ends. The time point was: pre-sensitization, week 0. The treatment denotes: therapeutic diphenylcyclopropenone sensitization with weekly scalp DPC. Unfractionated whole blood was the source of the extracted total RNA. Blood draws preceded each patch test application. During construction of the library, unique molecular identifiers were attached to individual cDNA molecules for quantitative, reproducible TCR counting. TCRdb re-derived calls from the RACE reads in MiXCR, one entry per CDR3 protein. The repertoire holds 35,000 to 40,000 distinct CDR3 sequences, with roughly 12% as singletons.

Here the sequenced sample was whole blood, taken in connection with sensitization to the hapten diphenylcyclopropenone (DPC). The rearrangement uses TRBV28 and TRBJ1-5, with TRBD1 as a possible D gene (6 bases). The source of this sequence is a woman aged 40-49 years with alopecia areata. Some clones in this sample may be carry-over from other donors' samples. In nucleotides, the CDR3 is TGTGCCAGCAGAGGGGGATGGGATCAGCCCCAGCATTTT. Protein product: CASRGGWDQPQHF.